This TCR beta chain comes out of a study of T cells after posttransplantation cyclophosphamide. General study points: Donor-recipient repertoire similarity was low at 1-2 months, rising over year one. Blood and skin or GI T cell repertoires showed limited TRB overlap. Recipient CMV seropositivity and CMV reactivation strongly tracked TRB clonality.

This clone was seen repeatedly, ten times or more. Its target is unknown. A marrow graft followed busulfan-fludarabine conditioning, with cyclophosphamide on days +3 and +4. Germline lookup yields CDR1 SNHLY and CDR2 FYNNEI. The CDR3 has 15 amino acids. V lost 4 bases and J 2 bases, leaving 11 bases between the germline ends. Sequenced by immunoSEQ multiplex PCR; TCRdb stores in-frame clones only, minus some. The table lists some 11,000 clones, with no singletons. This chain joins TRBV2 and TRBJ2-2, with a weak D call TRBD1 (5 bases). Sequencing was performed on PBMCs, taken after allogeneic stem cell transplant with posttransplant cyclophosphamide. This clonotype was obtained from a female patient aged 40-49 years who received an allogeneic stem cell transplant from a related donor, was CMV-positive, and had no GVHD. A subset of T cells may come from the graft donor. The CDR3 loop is CASSVRGANTGELFF. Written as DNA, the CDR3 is TGTGCCAGCAGTGTGCGTGGGGCAAACACCGGGGAGCTGTTTTTT.